This TCR beta chain appears in the sequencing data of a study of blood T cells in healthy people across ages. Across the study: Researchers report that template switching captured about one barcoded beta molecule per two T cells.

Regarding the study as a whole: Per million T cells, the diversity of TCR beta decreased roughly linearly as age advanced. Those diversity estimates obtained from one million T cells were thought to be underestimates.

Combining a sample-barcoded 5' primer with a J-beta primer mix, a second PCR ran for about 7 to 11 cycles. One entry per CDR3 protein, called by TCRdb with MiXCR from the 5' RACE reads. The sample records fewer than 1,000,000 distinct CDR3 sequences, around 42% being singletons. About this clonotype itself: The antigen remains undetermined.

The CDR3 length is 17 residues. The germline gives CDR1 SGHTA, CDR2 FQGNSA. With 4 bases clipped from V and 8 bases from J, the junction kept 14 bases outside the gene matches. The rearrangement links TRBV7-2 to TRBJ2-5; 12 nucleotides align to TRBD2. The specimen was blood. The source of this sequence is a man between 60 and 75 years old in good health. The CDR3 region is CASSSRTSGDPQLTQYF. CDR3 DNA sequence: TGTGCCAGCAGCTCTCGGACTAGCGGGGACCCCCAACTCACCCAGTACTTC.